This T cell receptor beta chain was sequenced in a study of blood T cell repertoires in COVID-19. For the study at large: Italy, Spain and the United States were the sources of the convalescent and acute COVID-19 samples. In each case, the material was cDNA or gDNA derived from T cells, B-cell-depleted T cells, or PBMCs.

Some clones are missing from TCRdb's copy, which holds only in-frame ones; the method was immunoSEQ multiplex PCR. The sample gives about 64,000 clones, 80% to 90% of which show up once; roughly 3.2% is in the top ten. This CDR3 is built from 14 residues. The germline V gene has CDR1 LGHDT and CDR2 YNNKEL (reference sequence). Trimming stripped 0 bases from V and 5 bases from J, with 9 bases between. Sequenced: peripheral blood. This chain links TRBV3-1 (or the pseudogene TRBV3-2) with TRBJ2-3; no clear D gene. The receptor's source is a man aged 50-59 years with active COVID-19. CDR3 residues: CASSQDYQKDTQYF. DNA for the CDR3: TGTGCCAGCAGCCAAGATTATCAGAAAGATACGCAGTATTTT.